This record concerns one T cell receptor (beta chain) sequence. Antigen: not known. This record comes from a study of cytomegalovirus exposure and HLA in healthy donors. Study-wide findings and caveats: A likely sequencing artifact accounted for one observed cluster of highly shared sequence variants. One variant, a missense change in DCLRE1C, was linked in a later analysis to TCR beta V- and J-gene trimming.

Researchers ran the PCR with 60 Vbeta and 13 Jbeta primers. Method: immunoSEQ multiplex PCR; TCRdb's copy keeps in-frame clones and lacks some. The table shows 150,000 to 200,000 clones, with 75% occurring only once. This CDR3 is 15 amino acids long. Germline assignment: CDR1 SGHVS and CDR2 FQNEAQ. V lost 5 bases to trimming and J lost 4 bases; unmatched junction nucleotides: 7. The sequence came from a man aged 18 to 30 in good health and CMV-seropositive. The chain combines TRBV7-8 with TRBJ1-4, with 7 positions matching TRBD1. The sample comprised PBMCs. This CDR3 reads CASSPRTGVNEKLFF. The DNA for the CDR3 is TGTGCCAGCAGCCCCCGGACAGGCGTTAATGAAAAACTGTTTTTT. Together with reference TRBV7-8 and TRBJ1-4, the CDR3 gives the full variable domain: GAGVSQSPRYKVAKRGQDVALRCDPISGHVSLFWYQQALGQGPEFLTYFQNEAQLDKSGLPSDRFFAERPEGSVSTLKIQRTQQEDSAVYLCASSPRTGVNEKLFFGSGTQLSVL.